This T cell receptor beta chain was found in a study of identifying expanded T cells in peripheral blood. V was pared by 2 bases and J by 0 bases, with 19 bases between. There are 17 residues in the CDR3. The V gene's germline CDR1 is GTSNPN and CDR2 SVGIG (reference sequence). Regarding the study as a whole: Differentially abundant clones: approximately 1.3 between replicates, approximately 15 at approximately 13 days, 18 to 20 at four. Across healthy donors, higher total template counts meant significantly greater approximately 2-week count variance.

Sequencing was performed with immunoSEQ multiplex PCR; in TCRdb, only in-frame clones are kept and a portion is missing. The repertoire holds 60,000 or so clones, with about 85% as singletons. During the collection period, no donor immune events like infections were recorded. With respect to this clone: What it binds is not known.

The clonotype was recovered from a person aged 18-70 years in good health. Sequencing was carried out using blood. V and J are TRBV30 and TRBJ1-1, with D possibly being TRBD1 (5 bases). The CDR3 sequence is CAWSSAPIRAVNTEAFF. CDR3 bases: TGTGCCTGGAGTTCAGCCCCTATCAGGGCGGTGAACACTGAAGCTTTCTTT.